The 12 T cell receptor beta chains reported below all come from one sample, sequenced in a study of blood T cell repertoires in COVID-19. Assay used: immunoSEQ multiplex PCR; TCRdb lists only in-frame clones, some missing. The sample includes about 140,000 clones, roughly 80% of them seen just once. The sequenced sample was peripheral blood. Every receptor here comes from a woman older than 75 with acute or convalescent COVID-19.

This clone was found once. The V gene is TRBV28, the J gene TRBJ1-3, with a tentative D call TRBD1 (5 bases). The CDR3 totals 20 residues. Trimming pared 1 base from V and 4 bases from J, leaving 26 bases between. Germline loops: CDR1 MDHEN, CDR2 SYDVKM. For the CDR3, the DNA is TGTGCCAGCAGTTTATTTATTCTCGACGAGGCGGGGCTTTCGGGAAACACCATATATTTT. Its protein product is CASSLFILDEAGLSGNTIYF. Variable domain in full (rest from reference TRBV28 and TRBJ1-3): DVKVTQSSRYLVKRTGEKVFLECVQDMDHENMFWYRQDPGLGLRLIYFSYDVKMKEKGDIPEGYSVSREKKERFSLILESASTNQTSMYLCASSLFILDEAGLSGNTIYFGEGSWLTVV.

The CDR3 loop is CASTKLQQGANQETQYF. Here the CDR3 DNA reads TGTGCCAGCACCAAGCTCCAACAGGGGGCGAATCAAGAGACCCAGTACTTC. The chain links TRBV6-4 to TRBJ2-5; 9 bases are shared with TRBD1. The CDR3 is 17 residues long. The germline CDR1 and CDR2 sequences are MRHNA and SNTAGT. V lost 7 bases and J lost 2; bases outside the gene matches: 14.

This clone was recorded once. The chain combines TRBV6-5 with TRBJ2-7; D gene uncertain. CDR1 is MNHEY and CDR2 is SVGAGI in the germline V gene. The CDR3 consists of 14 residues. V was cut by 0 bases and J by 4 bases, with 10 bases left in between. The CDR3 DNA reads as TGTGCCAGCAGTTACTCCGTGCGAGGATACGAGCAGTACTTC. It translates to CASSYSVRGYEQYF.

The chain combines TRBV7-9 with TRBJ1-5; 7 bases fit TRBD1. The V gene's germline CDR1 is SEHNR and CDR2 FQNEAQ (reference sequence). After removal of 5 bases from V and 4 bases from J, the junction contained 2 bases not matched to a gene. CDR3 length equals 13 residues. This CDR3 reads CASSQQGNQPQHF. For the CDR3, the DNA is TGTGCCAGCAGCCAACAGGGGAATCAGCCCCAGCATTTT.

The chain recombines TRBV28 with TRBJ2-5, with a possible D match to TRBD2 (6 bases). Trimming left V 7 bases short and J 3 bases short, with 15 bases between. The CDR3 is made up of 14 amino acids. Germline V gene lookup returns CDR1 MDHEN and CDR2 SYDVKM. The CDR3 sequence is CASTPSGGKETQYF. The CDR3 DNA reads TGTGCCAGCACTCCCAGCGGCGGGAAAGAGACCCAGTACTTC.

The chain is built from TRBV21-1 and TRBJ1-5; the table gives TRBD1 as D, unverified against the DNA. TRBV21-1 counts as a pseudogene. CDR3 length equals 17 residues. For the CDR3, the DNA is TGTGCCAGCAGCAAAGAGGACGACAAGGGGGTCCTTCAGCCCCAGCATTTT. Amino acids: CASSKEDDKGVLQPQHF.

The chain uses TRBV27 and TRBJ1-1; 9 bases line up with TRBD1. V shed 3 bases, J shed 4 bases, and the junction held 6 bases outside the gene matches. The CDR3 totals 15 residues. Germline V gene lookup returns CDR1 MNHEY and CDR2 SMNVEV (reference sequence). DNA of the CDR3: TGTGCCAGCAGTTTTGGACAGGGGTTCGGCACTGAAGCTTTCTTT. Its translation is CASSFGQGFGTEAFF.

J is TRBJ1-1 and V is TRBV4-2; 7 bases are shared with TRBD1. Germline CDR1 is LGHNA and CDR2 is YNFKEQ. With V trimmed by 3 bases and J by 5 bases, 9 bases remained unmatched. The CDR3 covers 15 residues. CDR3 in amino acids: CASSQATGWRTEAFF. CDR3 nucleotides: TGTGCCAGCAGCCAGGCGACAGGGTGGCGAACTGAAGCTTTCTTT.

The chain recombines TRBV3-1 (or the pseudogene TRBV3-2) with TRBJ2-1, with 8 bases aligning to TRBD1. Germline trimming cut 3 bases from V and 6 bases from J; bases unmatched to any gene: 1. Germline V CDR1 and CDR2: LGHDT, YNNKEL (reference sequence). The CDR3 length is 13 residues. The CDR3 DNA is TGTGCCAGCAGCCAGACAGGGGTCAATGAGCAGTTCTTC. It specifies CASSQTGVNEQFF.

This clone was counted only a few times. J is TRBJ2-5 and V is TRBV7-9; TRBD1 is a possible D gene (6 bases). Germline CDR1 reads SEHNR; CDR2 reads FQNEAQ (reference sequence). Trimming left V 5 bases short and J 3 bases short, with 13 bases between. There are 14 residues in the CDR3. CDR3 residues: CASSPPEGEETQYF. The CDR3 nucleotides are TGTGCCAGCAGCCCCCCCGAGGGGGAAGAGACCCAGTACTTC.

The table lists this clone with a few counts. The rearrangement joins TRBV7-9 to TRBJ1-3; 9 bases fit TRBD1. The length of the CDR3 is 15 residues. Looked up from germline, CDR1 is SEHNR and CDR2 is FQNEAQ (reference sequence). J gave up 1 base and V 5 bases, and 3 bases lay outside the gene matches. CDR3 nucleotides: TGTGCCAGCAGCCCACAGGGGGCTTCTGGAAACACCATATATTTT. It is translated as CASSPQGASGNTIYF.

The gene calls are TRBV19 and TRBJ2-7; D possibly corresponds to TRBD2 (6 bases). With 6 bases removed from V and 2 bases from J, the gap between germline ends came to 14 bases. The CDR3 contains 14 residues. The germline gives CDR1 LNHDA, CDR2 SQIVND (reference sequence). The CDR3 DNA reads TGTGCCAGTAGACCCCGGACTAAACCCTACGAGCAGTACTTC. Translated: CASRPRTKPYEQYF.